Below, 32 T cell receptor beta chains from the same sample are listed, as sequenced in a study of blood T cell repertoires in COVID-19. This table comes from immunoSEQ multiplex PCR, and its TCRdb copy is limited to in-frame clones, with some not included. The sample has almost 50,000 clones, 65% to 80% seen once; the top ten hold under 30%. What was sequenced was peripheral blood. Every receptor here comes from a man between 65 and 85 years old with acute or convalescent COVID-19.

The V and J genes are TRBV7-9 and TRBJ1-1; 9 nucleotides agree with TRBD1. CDR1 is SEHNR, CDR2 FQNEAQ, per germline (reference sequence). Losses at the gene ends were 10 bases for V and 5 bases for J; bases not matched to a gene: 8. CDR3 length: 13 residues. The CDR3 reads CATATGGWTEAFF. DNA for the CDR3: TGTGCCACAGCGACAGGGGGATGGACTGAAGCTTTCTTT. The full variable domain, rest sourced from reference TRBV7-9 and TRBJ1-1, is DTGVSQNPRHKITKRGQNVTFRCDPISEHNRLYWYRQTLGQGPEFLTYFQNEAQLEKSRLLSDRFSAERPKGSFSTLEIQRTEQGDSAMYLCATATGGWTEAFFGQGTRLTVV.

As concerns this clone: This likely stems from a read error, as it lies one base from a far larger clone. The identical CDR3 is also encoded by other nucleotide sequences in the sample. CDR3 nucleotide sequence: TGTCCCATCGGGAAGCCGGGCCCGTTGGCCCGACGGGAGACCCAGTACTTC. It encodes CPIGKPGPLARRETQYF. The chain carries TRBV28 and TRBJ2-5; a weak D match, TRBD2 (5 bases). The CDR3 contains 17 residues. Germline CDR1 and CDR2: MDHEN and SYDVKM.

The V and J genes are TRBV29-1 and TRBJ1-1, with 7 bases fitting TRBD1. CDR1 SQVTM and CDR2 ANQGSEA come from the germline V gene. J lost 1 base, V lost 3 bases, and 2 bases had no gene match. The CDR3 is 13 amino acids. The CDR3 DNA is TGCAGCGTTGAGGGACAGCAGAACACTGAAGCTTTCTTT. This translates into CSVEGQQNTEAFF.

The chain is built from TRBV7-6 and TRBJ2-1, with 9 bases aligning to TRBD2. Per germline, CDR1 SGHVS and CDR2 FNYEAQ. With 7 bases clipped from V and 10 bases from J, the junction kept 26 bases outside the gene matches. This CDR3 has 19 residues. CDR3 in DNA: TGTGCCAGCACCCCAAGGAGGGGGCTAGCGGGGATTCGTCACGGGGAGCAGTTCTTC. This gives the protein CASTPRRGLAGIRHGEQFF.

The chain employs TRBV14 and TRBJ2-5, with TRBD2 identical over 7 bases. This CDR3 comprises 18 residues. V lost 4 bases, J lost 3 bases, and 17 bases stayed unmatched. Germline assignment: CDR1 SGHDN and CDR2 FVKESK. This chain's CDR3 is CASSRLGVAGTREETQYF. CDR3 DNA: TGTGCCAGCAGCCGCCTAGGGGTAGCGGGTACTCGGGAAGAGACCCAGTACTTC.

The J gene is TRBJ2-1, the V gene TRBV10-3; 8 nucleotides match TRBD1. Germline V gives CDR1 ENHRY, CDR2 SYGVKD. This CDR3 is 15 amino acids long. V was pared by 6 bases and J by 5 bases, with 9 bases of the junction left unmatched. CDR3 DNA sequence: TGTGCCATCAGGACCGCAGGGGGCGCCCACAATGAGCAGTTCTTC. Encoded protein: CAIRTAGGAHNEQFF.

The chain joins TRBV12-3 or TRBV12-4 to TRBJ1-5; D may be TRBD1 (5 bases). The V end was cut by 3 bases, the J end by 5 bases, with 8 bases between. CDR3 length equals 13 residues. CDR3 amino acids: CASSLARDQPQHF. CDR3 DNA: TGTGCCAGCAGTTTGGCCAGGGATCAGCCCCAGCATTTT.

There are a few counts of this clone. The V and J genes are TRBV5-1 and TRBJ2-1; 11 bases agree with TRBD2. V trimming: 0 bases; J trimming: 8 bases; junction bases outside the gene matches: 10. Looked up from germline, CDR1 is SGHRS and CDR2 is YFSETQ. The CDR3 is 17 amino acids. In DNA, the CDR3 is TGCGCCAGCAGCTTGGTGGTAGCGGGAGGGCCGGGGGATGAGCAGTTCTTC. It specifies CASSLVVAGGPGDEQFF.

This clone showed up just once. The chain links TRBV15 to TRBJ2-2; D may be TRBD2 (5 bases). V was pared by 5 bases and J by 0 bases, with 7 bases between. In germline, CDR1 is LNHNV, CDR2 YYDKDF (reference sequence). This CDR3 region has 14 residues. The CDR3 sequence: CATSRTANTGELFF. The CDR3 bases are TGTGCCACCAGCCGGACTGCGAACACCGGGGAGCTGTTTTTT.

This clone has more than one count but fewer than ten. This chain joins TRBV2 and TRBJ1-5; TRBD1 might be the D (5 bases). In germline, CDR1 is SNHLY, CDR2 FYNNEI. Trimming took off 3 bases at V and 1 base at J, with 13 bases between the two ends. The CDR3 contains 16 residues. CDR3 nucleotide sequence: TGTGCCAGCAGTGAGGTAACAGGAGAGAGCAATCAGCCCCAGCATTTT. It yields the protein CASSEVTGESNQPQHF.

CDR3 in DNA: TGCGCCAGCAGCTTGGCTCGGGACTCCCGAGCTAATGAGCAGTTCTTC. It codes for CASSLARDSRANEQFF. V gene TRBV5-1 combines with J gene TRBJ2-1, with a tentative D call TRBD2 (6 bases). Germline lookup yields CDR1 SGHRS and CDR2 YFSETQ. V gave up 0 bases and J gave up 7 bases, with 17 bases separating them. This CDR3 spans 16 amino acids.

This clone occurred once. The chain couples TRBV7-9 to TRBJ2-5, with 12 bases fitting TRBD2. Per the germline V gene, CDR1 is SEHNR and CDR2 is FQNEAQ (reference sequence). This CDR3 spans 17 amino acids. J gave up 3 bases and V 5 bases, and 10 bases lay outside the gene matches. The CDR3 reads CASSPYSSGRGEETQYF. DNA for the CDR3: TGTGCCAGCAGCCCTTATTCTAGCGGGAGGGGGGAAGAGACCCAGTACTTC.

J is TRBJ2-3 and V is TRBV6-4, with 11 bases fitting TRBD2. The germline gives CDR1 MRHNA, CDR2 SNTAGT. J was trimmed by 4 bases and V by 5 bases; bases with no gene match: 11. The CDR3 totals 17 residues. This CDR3 reads CASSTGTGTSGSDTQYF. CDR3 coding DNA: TGTGCCAGCAGTACGGGAACCGGGACTAGCGGTTCAGATACGCAGTATTTT.

This rearrangement joins TRBV5-1 to TRBJ2-5; D may be TRBD1 (6 bases). Trimming left V 4 bases short and J 5 bases short, with 18 bases between. The length of the CDR3 is 15 residues. Germline CDR1 reads SGHRS; CDR2 reads YFSETQ. CDR3 bases: TGCGCCAGCAGCCTGGGAACAGGGAGCCAGGAGACCCAGTACTTC. It specifies CASSLGTGSQETQYF.

The rearrangement joins TRBV5-1 to TRBJ1-6; unclear D gene. CDR3 length: 16 amino acids. Deletions cut 0 bases from V and 6 bases from J, with 13 bases between. Germline V lookup: CDR1 SGHRS, CDR2 YFSETQ. CDR3 amino acids: CASSLGQPGLNSPLHF. As DNA, the CDR3 is TGCGCCAGCAGCTTGGGTCAGCCTGGGCTTAATTCACCCCTCCACTTT.

The rearrangement uses TRBV27 and TRBJ2-1; 7 bases are shared with TRBD1. This CDR3 region has 14 residues. The trim removed 8 bases at V and 5 bases at J, leaving 9 bases unmatched. The germline V gene encodes CDR1 MNHEY and CDR2 SMNVEV (reference sequence). In DNA, the CDR3 is TGTGCCAGCCGATTCCGGGACAGCAACAATGAGCAGTTCTTC. Its protein product is CASRFRDSNNEQFF.

This rearrangement joins TRBV18 to TRBJ2-7, with 7 nucleotides matching TRBD1. V shed 3 bases and J 7 bases; nucleotides not matched to a gene: 6. Germline V lookup: CDR1 KGHSH, CDR2 LQKENI. This CDR3 is 13 amino acids long. The CDR3 loop is CASSPDRALEQYF. CDR3 sequence (DNA): TGTGCCAGCTCACCCGACAGGGCATTGGAGCAGTACTTC.

The DNA of the CDR3 is TGCGCCAGCAGGGCAGACCAAGAGACCCAGTACTTC. Its protein product is CASRADQETQYF. This chain links TRBV5-1 with TRBJ2-5; D call uncertain. The CDR3 runs to 12 residues. Germline V gives CDR1 SGHRS, CDR2 YFSETQ. V was shortened by 5 bases and J by 0 bases, with 5 bases between the two germline ends.

The rearrangement joins TRBV27 to TRBJ2-3; D possibly corresponds to TRBD2 (5 bases). The V gene lost 6 bases and the J gene lost 2 bases, with 18 bases spanning the gap. The CDR3 is 16 amino acids. Germline CDR1 reads MNHEY; CDR2 reads SMNVEV (reference sequence). Here the CDR3 reads CASRIRDATYTDTQYF. CDR3 in DNA: TGTGCCAGCAGAATACGGGATGCTACGTACACAGATACGCAGTATTTT.

V is TRBV4-3 and J is TRBJ2-3, with TRBD2 matching over 7 bases. J was trimmed by 0 bases and V by 4 bases; bases with no gene match: 7. The CDR3 spans 16 residues. Germline CDR1 and CDR2: LGHNA and YSLEER. As DNA, the CDR3 is TGCGCCAGCAGCCGCGCAAATAGCGGGAGCACAGATACGCAGTATTTT. Amino acid sequence: CASSRANSGSTDTQYF.

This clone showed up just a few times. This chain connects TRBV2 to TRBJ1-5; 8 nucleotides match TRBD1. V lost 1 base and J lost 2; bases outside the gene matches: 1. CDR3 length equals 15 residues. Germline CDR1 reads SNHLY; CDR2 reads FYNNEI. CDR3 sequence reads: CASSEDRGGNQPQHF. As DNA, the CDR3 is TGTGCCAGCAGTGAAGACAGGGGGGGCAATCAGCCCCAGCATTTT.

J is TRBJ1-5 and V is TRBV9; TRBD1 is a possible D gene (6 bases). Per the germline V gene, CDR1 is SGDLS and CDR2 is YYNGEE. The CDR3 runs 14 residues. V gave up 5 bases and J gave up 1 base, with 10 bases separating them. The CDR3 region is CASSSTGSNQPQHF. As DNA, the CDR3 is TGTGCCAGCAGTTCGACAGGCAGCAATCAGCCCCAGCATTTT.

This clone was seen a few times. Here the CDR3 DNA reads TGCAGCGTTGAGGGGGGACCGAATTCACCCCTCCACTTT. The encoded protein is CSVEGGPNSPLHF. The rearrangement links TRBV29-1 to TRBJ1-6; tentatively, D is TRBD1 (5 bases). CDR1 and CDR2 from the germline V gene are SQVTM and ANQGSEA. V lost 3 bases and J lost 7, with 10 bases in between. The CDR3 is 13 residues long.

V and J are TRBV19 and TRBJ1-2; D uncertain. Deletions cut 6 bases from V and 4 bases from J, with 15 bases between. CDR1 is LNHDA and CDR2 is SQIVND in the germline V gene (reference sequence). This CDR3 spans 14 amino acids. CDR3: CASRLNNLGYGYTF. The DNA of the CDR3 is TGTGCCAGTAGACTAAATAATCTGGGCTATGGCTACACCTTC.

The chain employs TRBV3-1 (or the pseudogene TRBV3-2) and TRBJ2-1; D is uncertain. CDR1 LGHDT and CDR2 YNNKEL come from the germline V gene (reference sequence). The CDR3 loop spans 14 amino acids. With 0 bases removed from V and 7 bases from J, the gap between germline ends came to 10 bases. The DNA for the CDR3 is TGTGCCAGCAGCCAAGATACTATGGGTAATGAGCAGTTCTTC. It is translated as CASSQDTMGNEQFF.

The V gene is TRBV18, the J gene TRBJ2-3; 7 nucleotides align to TRBD1. V dropped 3 bases and J dropped 0; count of bases not matched to a gene: 6. CDR3 length equals 16 residues. Germline V lookup: CDR1 KGHSH, CDR2 LQKENI. In DNA form, the CDR3 reads TGTGCCAGCTCACCGTACAGGGGTGGGAGCACAGATACGCAGTATTTT. The encoded protein is CASSPYRGGSTDTQYF.

The chain is built from TRBV25-1 and TRBJ1-6, with 8 bases fitting TRBD1. CDR1 and CDR2 (germline): MGHDK, SYGVNS. V trimming: 6 bases; J trimming: 0 bases; junction bases outside the gene matches: 7. The CDR3 is made up of 17 amino acids. DNA of the CDR3: TGTGCCAGCAGGCCGACAGGGGCGAGCTCCTATAATTCACCCCTCCACTTT. Translated, it gives CASRPTGASSYNSPLHF.

The chain combines TRBV10-3 with TRBJ1-1; 8 positions match TRBD1. This CDR3 has 15 amino acids. Germline V gene data show CDR1 as ENHRY and CDR2 as SYGVKD. V gave up 2 bases and J gave up 6 bases; unmatched junction bases: 8. The CDR3 coding sequence is TGTGCCATCAGTGAGGCGACGGACAGGGCGCCTGAAGCTTTCTTT. It specifies CAISEATDRAPEAFF.

This sequence joins TRBV6-5 and TRBJ1-2; tentatively, D is TRBD1 (5 bases). Germline values: CDR1 MNHEY, CDR2 SVGAGI. CDR3 length: 12 residues. Trimming shortened V by 6 bases and J by 8 bases, and 13 bases separated the two germline ends. The CDR3 loop reads CASSPMGQGYTF. The DNA of the CDR3 is TGTGCCAGCAGCCCAATGGGGCAGGGCTACACCTTC.

The rearrangement uses TRBV28 and TRBJ1-3; tentatively, D is TRBD1 (5 bases). The CDR3 extends over 14 amino acids. CDR1 and CDR2 (germline): MDHEN, SYDVKM. Trimming removed 6 bases at V and 4 bases at J, with 13 bases between. The CDR3 is CASSTGGSGNTIYF. CDR3 coding DNA: TGTGCCAGCAGCACTGGGGGGTCGGGAAACACCATATATTTT.

V is TRBV7-8 and J is TRBJ1-2; 11 bases agree with TRBD1. V shed 3 bases, J shed 4 bases, and the junction held 10 bases outside the gene matches. The CDR3 runs 17 residues. The germline V gene has CDR1 SGHVS and CDR2 FQNEAQ. In nucleotides, the CDR3 is TGTGCCAGCAGCTTTACCGGGACAGGGGGAAAGTCCTATGGCTACACCTTC. The encoded protein is CASSFTGTGGKSYGYTF.

The chain has TRBV7-6 and TRBJ2-1, with 14 bases aligning to TRBD2. The CDR3 runs to 20 residues. Germline-derived CDR1 and CDR2 are SGHVS and FNYEAQ. The trim removed 0 bases at V and 7 bases at J, leaving 14 bases unmatched. The CDR3 is CASSLAMGLAGAYIGNEQFF. DNA for the CDR3: TGTGCCAGCAGCTTAGCGATGGGACTAGCGGGGGCGTACATTGGAAATGAGCAGTTCTTC.